This T cell receptor (beta chain) was recorded in a study of beta chain features in type 1 diabetes. Study-level results: Sampled from patients, naive, central memory and Treg TCRB repertoires appeared more similar than those sampled from healthy donors. The study found fewer insertions and more deletions at VDJ junctions in type 1 diabetes patients. The study found moderately but significantly shorter TCRB CDR3s in all four CD4+ subsets of Type 1 diabetes patients.

V lost 4 bases to trimming and J lost 1 base, with 16 bases between them. CDR3 size: 16 residues. Germline V lookup: CDR1 KGHSH, CDR2 LQKENI. In this sample, this clone turned up many times. Its antigen is still unknown. The authors reverse transcribed all of the isolated RNA, so sequencing captured expressed TCRB transcripts. The protocol was immunoSEQ multiplex PCR, while the TCRdb copy is restricted to in-frame clones and leaves out a portion. The data hold roughly 140,000 clones, with 10% observed a single time. Sorting produced populations that all topped 95% purity. The rearrangement links TRBV18 to TRBJ2-5, with D perhaps TRBD2 (6 bases). This TCR derives from a man aged 30-40 years with type 1 diabetes. The sequencing sample was made of central memory CD4+ T cells from blood. CDR3 in DNA: TGTGCCAGCTCACGACGGGACTCCTCCCGCCAAGAGACCCAGTACTTC. Its protein is CASSRRDSSRQETQYF.